This T cell receptor (beta chain) was captured by sequencing in a study of cytomegalovirus exposure and HLA in healthy donors. Study observations and caveats: Later analysis showed TCR association rates varying by HLA locus, highest for DRB1 and lowest for HLA-C. In vitro data verified three CMV-associated chains as specific for CMV antigens. At a 0.05 false discovery rate, a later analysis found about 17,000 TCR beta sequences to be associated with HLA alleles. Sequencing artifact likely explains a cluster of highly shared sequence variants.

Primers: 60 Vbeta forward and 13 Jbeta reverse. Profiled with immunoSEQ multiplex PCR; TCRdb holds only in-frame clones, not every one. This table has some 90,000 clones, about 81% appearing once. In its sample, this clone was seen once. Its antigen is currently unknown. The length of the CDR3 is 14 residues. V lost 6 bases to trimming and J lost 5 bases; unmatched junction nucleotides: 3. Germline V gives CDR1 MNHEY, CDR2 SVGAGI. V gene TRBV6-5 combines with J gene TRBJ1-4, with 10 bases fitting TRBD1. This sequence originates from a man aged 35 to 55 in good health and CMV-seronegative. Sequencing was done on a sample of PBMCs. CDR3 DNA sequence: TGTGCCAGCAGGAGGACAGGGGGAAATGAAAAACTGTTTTTT. Translated, it gives CASRRTGGNEKLFF.